Listed here are 12 T cell receptor beta chains from one sample, sequenced in a study of T cell responses to AZD1222 COVID-19 vaccine. Here immunoSEQ multiplex PCR was the method, and the copy in TCRdb shows in-frame clones only, minus some. The table lists 70,000 to 85,000 clones, roughly 90% of them singletons, with more than 2% in the top ten. Sequencing was performed on peripheral blood, taken on day 0 of AZD1222 vaccination. The source of these receptors is an adult in good health.

This chain joins TRBV4-1 and TRBJ2-6; 7 bases map to TRBD2. The CDR3 runs to 15 residues. Germline CDR1 reads MGHRA; CDR2 reads YSYEKL. V trimming: 6 bases; J trimming: 0 bases; junction bases outside the gene matches: 2. CDR3 sequence reads: CASSPGGSGANVLTF. The CDR3 nucleotides are TGCGCCAGCAGTCCGGGGGGCTCTGGGGCCAACGTCCTGACTTTC.

This chain connects TRBV7-6 to TRBJ1-3; D perhaps matches TRBD1 (5 bases). Trimming shortened V by 5 bases and J by 3 bases, and 11 bases separated the two germline ends. Per the germline V gene, CDR1 is SGHVS and CDR2 is FNYEAQ. The length of the CDR3 is 14 residues. The CDR3 DNA follows: TGTGCCAGCAGCCTCTGGACAAGTGGAAACACCATATATTTT. It is translated as CASSLWTSGNTIYF.

The chain carries TRBV5-5 and TRBJ1-2; D perhaps matches TRBD1 (5 bases). The germline gives CDR1 SGHKS, CDR2 YYEKEE (reference sequence). Trimming cost V 1 base and J 1 base, with 8 bases left between them. The CDR3 totals 14 residues. CDR3 in DNA: TGTGCCAGCAGCTTGCGGGACCTTAACTATGGCTACACCTTC. Protein: CASSLRDLNYGYTF.

The chain employs TRBV5-1 and TRBJ1-4; maybe TRBD1 (6 bases). Trimming removed 9 bases from V and 0 bases from J, with 15 bases in between. CDR3 length: 15 residues. CDR1 and CDR2 (germline): SGHRS, YFSETQ. The CDR3 region is CATGDGGATNEKLFF. In DNA, the CDR3 is TGCGCCACAGGGGACGGTGGGGCAACTAATGAAAAACTGTTTTTT.

This chain joins TRBV6-6 and TRBJ2-7; D is unclear. CDR3 size: 13 residues. The germline V and J ends were trimmed by 6 bases and 0 bases, with 9 bases remaining between them. CDR1 MNHNY and CDR2 SVGAGI come from the germline V gene (reference sequence). The CDR3 nucleotides read TGTGCCAGCAGGGGCAGTAGCTCCTACGAGCAGTACTTC. Translated: CASRGSSSYEQYF.

This chain links TRBV7-8 with TRBJ2-1; 8 bases match TRBD2. V trimming: 6 bases; J trimming: 7 bases; junction bases outside the gene matches: 8. CDR1 SGHVS and CDR2 FQNEAQ come from the germline V gene. The CDR3 spans 14 residues. As DNA, the CDR3 is TGTGCCAGCAGGGCCCCGGGACTAGGGAATGAGCAGTTCTTC. The encoded protein is CASRAPGLGNEQFF.

Worth noting for this clone: Other nucleotide sequences in the sample specify the same CDR3. The chain combines TRBV19 with TRBJ1-5; 8 bases fit TRBD1. The CDR3 covers 14 residues. The germline V gene encodes CDR1 LNHDA and CDR2 SQIVND (reference sequence). Trimming took 3 bases from V and 2 from J; bases not matched to a gene: 0. CDR3 sequence reads: CASSMTGGNQPQHF. CDR3 nucleotides: TGTGCCAGTAGTATGACAGGGGGCAATCAGCCCCAGCATTTT.

The chain links TRBV11-3 to TRBJ2-1; no definite D call. Per germline, CDR1 SGHNT and CDR2 YENEEA. The CDR3 has 12 amino acids. The germline V and J ends were trimmed by 3 bases and 5 bases, with 5 bases remaining between them. CDR3 nucleotides: TGTGCCAGCAGCTTGGGTAACAATGAGCAGTTCTTC. Translating it yields CASSLGNNEQFF.

The chain recombines TRBV7-3 with TRBJ1-1; TRBD1 is a possible D gene (5 bases). Trimming removed 5 bases from V and 0 bases from J, with 10 bases in between. CDR3 length: 14 amino acids. Germline values: CDR1 SGHTA, CDR2 FQGTGA. The CDR3 coding sequence is TGTGCCAGCAGCCCCGGGGGATTGAACACTGAAGCTTTCTTT. This codes for CASSPGGLNTEAFF.

The chain combines TRBV9 with TRBJ1-1; no reliable D call. The CDR3 extends over 13 amino acids. Germline CDR1 SGDLS, CDR2 YYNGEE. Trimming left V 4 bases short and J 7 bases short, with 14 bases between. CDR3 protein: CASSLRVEGEAFF. Here the CDR3 DNA reads TGTGCCAGCAGCTTGAGGGTGGAGGGTGAAGCTTTCTTT.

The chain carries TRBV11-1 and TRBJ1-1; unclear D gene. Germline V gives CDR1 SGHAT, CDR2 FQDESV (reference sequence). This CDR3 region has 13 residues. Trimming pared 5 bases from V and 10 bases from J, leaving 17 bases between. The CDR3 is CASSLDGPGGAFF. DNA for the CDR3: TGTGCCAGCAGCCTTGACGGGCCTGGAGGAGCTTTCTTT.

The chain uses TRBV19 and TRBJ2-7; tentatively, D is TRBD1 (6 bases). The V and J ends lost 5 bases and 2 bases respectively, with 13 bases between them. Germline CDR1 is LNHDA and CDR2 is SQIVND (reference sequence). The CDR3 is made up of 14 amino acids. In nucleotides, the CDR3 is TGTGCCAGTAGTTCACAGGGATTCACCTACGAGCAGTACTTC. It yields the protein CASSSQGFTYEQYF.